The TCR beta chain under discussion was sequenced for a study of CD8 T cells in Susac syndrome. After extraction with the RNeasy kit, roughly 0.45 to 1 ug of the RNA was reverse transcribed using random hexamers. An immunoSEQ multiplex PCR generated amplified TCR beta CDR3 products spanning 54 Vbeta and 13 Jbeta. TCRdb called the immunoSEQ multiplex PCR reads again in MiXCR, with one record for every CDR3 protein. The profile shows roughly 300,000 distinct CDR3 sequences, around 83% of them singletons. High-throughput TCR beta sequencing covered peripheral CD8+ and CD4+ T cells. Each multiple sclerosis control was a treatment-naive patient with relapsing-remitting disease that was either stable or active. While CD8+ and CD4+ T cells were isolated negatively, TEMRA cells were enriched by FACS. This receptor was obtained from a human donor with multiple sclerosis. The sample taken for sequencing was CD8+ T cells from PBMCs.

CDR3 sequence (DNA): TGTGCCAGCAGCCCACTTACAGGGTGGCATGGCTACACCTTC. Protein sequence: CASSPLTGWHGYTF. This chain joins TRBV7-9 and TRBJ1-2, with D tentatively TRBD1 (6 bases). The CDR3 loop spans 14 amino acids. Germline assignment: CDR1 SEHNR and CDR2 FQNEAQ (reference sequence). V shed 5 bases and J shed 6 bases, with 16 bases lying between them.